This T cell receptor (beta chain) was sequenced during a study of graft-versus-host responses after intestinal transplantation. The germline V gene encodes CDR1 LGHNT and CDR2 FRNRAP. Trimming cost V 5 bases and J 2 bases, with 13 bases left between them. The CDR3 covers 14 residues. Sequencing was performed with immunoSEQ multiplex PCR; in TCRdb, only in-frame clones are kept and a portion is missing. The sample comprises nearly 95,000 clones, about 93% of which are singletons, and roughly 2% rests with the top ten. As for this clone: Its antigen remains unidentified.

This sequence joins TRBV12-5 and TRBJ2-7; tentative D call: TRBD2 (6 bases). The sequencing used unstimulated CD8+ T cells sorted from spleen or lymph node cells, collected before intestinal transplant. This TCR was recovered from a human donor who received an intestinal transplant. The CDR3 bases are TGTGCTAGTGGTCCGTCGGAGGGGCCCTACGAGCAGTACTTC. It translates to CASGPSEGPYEQYF.